This T cell receptor beta chain was observed in a study of regulatory T cells in long-lasting Graves disease. Study results and caveats: TRBV28, TRBJ1-2 and TRBJ2-5 were favored in persistent disease.

Described time point: newly diagnosed GD, antithyroid drugs for less than 3 months. There was RNA extracted from PBMCs, and the TCR library was made from it. There are many counts of this clonotype. Its antigen is as yet unknown. Germline V gene sequence: CDR1 KGHSH, CDR2 LQKENI. The CDR3 has 15 residues. J was trimmed by 7 bases and V by 2 bases; bases with no gene match: 7. With iRepertoire HTBI primers and Arm-PCR of CDR3 regions, TCR beta libraries were built. Each CDR3 protein gets one entry after TCRdb re-called the multiplex PCR reads with MiXCR. The sample contains around 480,000 distinct CDR3 sequences, 15% to 20% of which appear only once. These data were also reused for a study on T cells in Graves' hyperthyroidism and ophthalmopathy. Turning to that study: Peripheral blood also featured most of the thyroid clonotypes expanded above 0.001.

Sequencing used peripheral blood mononuclear cells (PBMCs), obtained at new diagnosis, from a patient treated with antithyroid drugs. The origin of this receptor is a man in his forties with Graves disease. V and J are TRBV18 and TRBJ2-3; 9 nucleotides match TRBD1. As DNA, the CDR3 is TGTGCCAGCTCACCAACGGGGACAGGGCCACATACGCAGTATTTT. Its protein is CASSPTGTGPHTQYF. Based on the CDR3 plus reference TRBV18 and TRBJ2-3, the full variable domain is NAGVMQNPRHLVRRRGQEARLRCSPMKGHSHVYWYRQLPEEGLKFMVYLQKENIIDESGMPKERFSAEFPKEGPSILRIQQVVRGDSAAYFCASSPTGTGPHTQYFGPGTRLTVL.